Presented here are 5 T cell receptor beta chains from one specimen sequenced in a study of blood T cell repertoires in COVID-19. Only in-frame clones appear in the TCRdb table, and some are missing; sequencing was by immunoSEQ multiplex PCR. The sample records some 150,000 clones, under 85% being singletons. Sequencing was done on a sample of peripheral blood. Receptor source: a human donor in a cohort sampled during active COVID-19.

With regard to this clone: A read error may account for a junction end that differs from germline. The CDR3 loop is CASSLAPGEETQYF. CDR3 nucleotides: TGTGCTAGCAGCTTAGCTCCGGGAGAAGAGACCCAGTACTTC. This chain joins TRBV7-7 and TRBJ2-5; tentative D call: TRBD2 (6 bases). CDR1 SSHAT and CDR2 FNYEAQ come from the germline V gene (reference sequence). The CDR3 runs 14 residues.

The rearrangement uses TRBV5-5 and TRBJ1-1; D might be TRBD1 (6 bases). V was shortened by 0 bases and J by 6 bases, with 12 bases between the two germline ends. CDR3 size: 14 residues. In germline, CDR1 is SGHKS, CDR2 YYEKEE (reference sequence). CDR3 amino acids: CASSLVVEGAEAFF. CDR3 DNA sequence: TGTGCCAGCAGCTTGGTGGTCGAGGGGGCTGAAGCTTTCTTT.

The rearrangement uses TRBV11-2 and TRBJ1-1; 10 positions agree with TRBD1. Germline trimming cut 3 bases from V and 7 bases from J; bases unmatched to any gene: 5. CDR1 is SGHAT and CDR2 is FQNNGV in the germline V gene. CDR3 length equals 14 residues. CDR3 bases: TGTGCCAGCAGCTTCCGGGACAGGGGAGTTGAAGCTTTCTTT. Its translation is CASSFRDRGVEAFF.

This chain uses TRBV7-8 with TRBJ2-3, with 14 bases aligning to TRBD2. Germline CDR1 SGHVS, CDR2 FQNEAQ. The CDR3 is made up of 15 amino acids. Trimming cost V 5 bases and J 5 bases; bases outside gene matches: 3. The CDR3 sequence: CASSPGLAGVDTQYF. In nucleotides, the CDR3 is TGTGCCAGCAGCCCGGGACTAGCGGGAGTAGATACGCAGTATTTT.

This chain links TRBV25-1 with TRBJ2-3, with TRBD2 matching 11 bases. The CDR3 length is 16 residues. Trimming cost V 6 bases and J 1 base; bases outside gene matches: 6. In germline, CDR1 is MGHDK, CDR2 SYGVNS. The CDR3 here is CASSDLSGRGTDTQYF. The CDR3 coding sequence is TGTGCCAGCAGCGACCTTAGCGGGAGGGGCACAGATACGCAGTATTTT.